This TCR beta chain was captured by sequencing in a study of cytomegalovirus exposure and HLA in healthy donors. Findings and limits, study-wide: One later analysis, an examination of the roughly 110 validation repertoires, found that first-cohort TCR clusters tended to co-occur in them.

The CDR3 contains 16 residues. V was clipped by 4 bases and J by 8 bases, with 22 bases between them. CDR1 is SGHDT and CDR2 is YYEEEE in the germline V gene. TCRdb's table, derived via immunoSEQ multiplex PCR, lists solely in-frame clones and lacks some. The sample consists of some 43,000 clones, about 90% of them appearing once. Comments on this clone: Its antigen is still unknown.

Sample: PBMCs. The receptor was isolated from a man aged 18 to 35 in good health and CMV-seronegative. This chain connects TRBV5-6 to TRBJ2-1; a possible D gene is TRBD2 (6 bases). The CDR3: CASSRPQRRARDEQFF. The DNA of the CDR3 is TGTGCCAGCAGCCGTCCCCAGCGGAGGGCCAGGGATGAGCAGTTCTTC.